Presented here are 20 T cell receptor beta chains from one specimen sequenced in a study of naive and memory T cell subsets. An equimolar mix of two oligonucleotides served as the beta constant-region primer for TRBC1 and TRBC2. Nested alpha and beta constant-region primers with the SP2 primer drove four PCR rounds on ligated cDNA. MiXCR was run by TCRdb on the UMI-ligation and nested PCR reads, yielding one entry per CDR3 protein. The table lists 95,000 to 150,000 distinct CDR3 sequences, roughly 36% of them singletons. The sample was central memory CD4+ T cells from blood. These receptors were taken from a human donor in good health.

The V and J genes are TRBV7-2 and TRBJ2-7; a possible D gene is TRBD1 (5 bases). Trimming shortened V by 5 bases and J by 0 bases, and 8 bases separated the two germline ends. Germline-derived CDR1 and CDR2 are SGHTA and FQGNSA. The CDR3 covers 13 residues. CDR3 region: CASSRQYSYEQYF. The CDR3 region has the DNA TGTGCCAGCAGCAGACAGTACTCCTACGAGCAGTACTTC. The full variable domain, in which reference TRBV7-2 and TRBJ2-7 provide the parts outside the CDR3, is GAGVSQSPSNKVTEKGKDVELRCDPISGHTALYWYRQSLGQGLEFLIYFQGNSAPDKSGLPSDRFSAERTGGSVSTLTIQRTQQEDSAVYLCASSRQYSYEQYFGPGTRLTVT.

This clonotype was seen more than once but under ten times. The V gene is TRBV12-3 or TRBV12-4, the J gene TRBJ1-5, with D possibly being TRBD1 (5 bases). CDR3 size: 13 residues. V was shortened by 7 bases and J by 2 bases, with 9 bases between the two germline ends. This CDR3 is CASTAGGNQPQHF. The DNA of the CDR3 is TGTGCCAGCACCGCGGGGGGCAATCAGCCCCAGCATTTT.

V gene TRBV3-1 combines with J gene TRBJ2-7, with D uncertain. The CDR3 has 11 residues. Germline V lookup: CDR1 LGHDT, CDR2 YNNKEL (reference sequence). V lost 5 bases to trimming and J lost 3 bases, with 5 bases between them. The CDR3 sequence is CASSGRYEQYF. The CDR3 DNA follows: TGTGCCAGCAGCGGCCGCTACGAGCAGTACTTC.

The chain couples TRBV7-9 to TRBJ2-1, with TRBD1 matching over 7 bases. Germline V gives CDR1 SEHNR, CDR2 FQNEAQ (reference sequence). V lost 7 bases to trimming and J lost 0 bases; unmatched junction nucleotides: 6. CDR3 length equals 15 residues. This chain's CDR3 is CASNAQGSSYNEQFF. As DNA, the CDR3 is TGTGCCAGCAACGCACAGGGGAGCTCCTACAATGAGCAGTTCTTC.

Concerning this clonotype itself: The conserved phenylalanine or tryptophan normally closing the CDR3 is absent here, so this likely arose from a read error. This CDR3 reads CASSSGYEQYL. The CDR3 DNA follows: TGTGCCAGCTCGTCGGGGTACGAGCAGTACCTC. The chain is built from TRBV28 and TRBJ2-7, with D tentatively TRBD2 (5 bases). V dropped 8 bases and J dropped 4 bases, with 9 bases sitting between them. The CDR3 contains 11 residues. Per germline, CDR1 MDHEN and CDR2 SYDVKM.

The sample holds many counts of this clonotype. This chain connects TRBV28 to TRBJ2-5; 11 bases fit TRBD2. The germline CDR1 and CDR2 sequences are MDHEN and SYDVKM. CDR3 length: 16 amino acids. With 4 bases clipped from V and 3 bases from J, the junction kept 7 bases outside the gene matches. The CDR3 sequence is CASSYQLAGAKETQYF. The DNA for the CDR3 is TGTGCCAGCAGTTACCAACTAGCGGGAGCTAAAGAGACCCAGTACTTC.

The V call is TRBV6-5, the J call TRBJ2-7; maybe TRBD1 (5 bases). This CDR3 contains 13 residues. Deletions cut 5 bases from V and 0 bases from J, with 8 bases between. Germline V gene sequence: CDR1 MNHEY, CDR2 SVGAGI. CDR3 loop: CASSQGNSYEQYF. CDR3 bases: TGTGCCAGCAGTCAGGGCAACTCCTACGAGCAGTACTTC.

This clonotype was found a few times. J is TRBJ1-5 and V is TRBV27; the D gene is possibly TRBD1 (5 bases). V was trimmed by 1 base and J by 3 bases, leaving 13 bases between them. CDR1 is MNHEY, CDR2 SMNVEV, per germline (reference sequence). The CDR3 runs 16 residues. The CDR3 is CASSLLAGNDNQPQHF. DNA for the CDR3: TGTGCCAGCAGTTTATTGGCAGGGAATGACAATCAGCCCCAGCATTTT.

The chain is built from TRBV7-3 and TRBJ1-2, with 9 bases that match TRBD1. The CDR3 spans 18 residues. Trimming removed 5 bases from V and 4 bases from J; junction bases left unmatched: 17. Germline CDR1 reads SGHTA; CDR2 reads FQGTGA. The DNA of the CDR3 is TGTGCCAGCAGCCCCCGCGCGGTAACAGGGGGCCATAGCTATGGCTACACCTTC. It specifies CASSPRAVTGGHSYGYTF.

This clonotype was observed at least ten times. CDR3 nucleotides: TGTGCCAGCAGTCGCGACAGGGGGAATTCACCCCTCCACTTT. Encoded protein: CASSRDRGNSPLHF. This chain uses TRBV6-6 with TRBJ1-6; TRBD1 agrees at 9 bases. Germline lookup yields CDR1 MNHNY and CDR2 SVGAGI (reference sequence). Trimming at V came to 5 bases and at J to 7 bases, leaving 3 bases not matched to a gene. CDR3 length: 14 residues.

This clonotype appeared a few times. The chain employs TRBV7-2 and TRBJ2-7, with 10 bases lining up with TRBD1. Trimming at V came to 5 bases and at J to 4 bases, leaving 8 bases not matched to a gene. The CDR3 length is 15 residues. Germline V gene lookup returns CDR1 SGHTA and CDR2 FQGNSA. The CDR3, as DNA: TGTGCCAGCAGCCCCACGGCGGGACAGGGGTACGAGCAGTACTTC. Its protein is CASSPTAGQGYEQYF.

The chain couples TRBV28 to TRBJ1-1, with TRBD1 identical over 7 bases. V trimming: 4 bases; J trimming: 5 bases; junction bases outside the gene matches: 7. CDR1 and CDR2 from the germline V gene are MDHEN and SYDVKM. This CDR3 spans 14 amino acids. The CDR3 nucleotides are TGTGCCAGCAGTTACGACAGGGTTTGGACTGAAGCTTTCTTT. It specifies CASSYDRVWTEAFF.

The chain joins TRBV20-1 to TRBJ1-5, with TRBD1 as a possible D gene (5 bases). The germline V gene has CDR1 DFQATT and CDR2 SNEGSKA (reference sequence). Trimming left V 3 bases short and J 1 base short, with 13 bases between. CDR3 length equals 15 residues. In nucleotides, the CDR3 is TGCAGTGCTAGTAGGGGACCGGAGAGCAATCAGCCCCAGCATTTT. The encoded protein is CSASRGPESNQPQHF.

The chain employs TRBV7-9 and TRBJ2-3, with TRBD1 matching 9 bases. CDR3 size: 15 residues. From germline, CDR1 is SEHNR and CDR2 FQNEAQ (reference sequence). J lost 4 bases, V lost 5 bases, and 7 bases had no gene match. CDR3 bases: TGTGCCAGCAGCGCAGACAGGGGGGGTCCAGATACGCAGTATTTT. It translates to CASSADRGGPDTQYF.

The rearrangement links TRBV28 to TRBJ1-2; D remains unclear. The germline V and J ends were trimmed by 6 bases and 0 bases, with 8 bases remaining between them. In germline, CDR1 is MDHEN, CDR2 SYDVKM. This CDR3 contains 13 residues. The CDR3 DNA is TGTGCCAGCAGCCCTCAAGCTAACTATGGCTACACCTTC. It encodes CASSPQANYGYTF.

This clonotype came up a few times. The chain recombines TRBV11-3 with TRBJ2-1; D ambiguous. CDR1 SGHNT and CDR2 YENEEA come from the germline V gene. V lost 1 base to trimming and J lost 5 bases, with 15 bases between them. The CDR3 has 16 amino acids. The CDR3 DNA follows: TGTGCCAGCAGCTTAGGCCACCGGACGGCCCACAATGAGCAGTTCTTC. Its protein product is CASSLGHRTAHNEQFF.

This clonotype was found many times. The chain uses TRBV6-1 and TRBJ1-3; 9 nucleotides agree with TRBD1. Per the germline V gene, CDR1 is MNHNS and CDR2 is SASEGT. This CDR3 comprises 14 residues. With V trimmed by 7 bases and J by 4 bases, 5 bases remained unmatched. The CDR3 coding sequence is TGTGCCAGCATGGGGACAGGGACGGGAAACACCATATATTTT. It yields the protein CASMGTGTGNTIYF.

There are a few counts of this clonotype. This chain connects TRBV10-3 to TRBJ2-7; possible D gene TRBD2, 7 bases. This CDR3 comprises 14 residues. Trimming left V 3 bases short and J 5 bases short, with 14 bases between. Germline V CDR1 and CDR2: ENHRY, SYGVKD. The CDR3 DNA reads as TGTGCCATCAGTGACCGGGGGGCTCGGGACGAGCAGTACTTC. This translates into CAISDRGARDEQYF.

This clonotype was seen a few times. V gene TRBV6-2 or TRBV6-3 combines with J gene TRBJ2-1; 9 bases are a match to TRBD2. The germline gives CDR1 MNHEY, CDR2 SVGEGT. Trimming removed 5 bases from V and 4 bases from J; junction bases left unmatched: 9. This CDR3 is 16 amino acids long. The CDR3 DNA is TGTGCCAGCAGTCGCGCGGGACTAGCAGATTACAATGAGCAGTTCTTC. Its protein is CASSRAGLADYNEQFF.

The rearrangement links TRBV20-1 to TRBJ2-1, with 10 bases fitting TRBD2. Germline assignment: CDR1 DFQATT and CDR2 SNEGSKA (reference sequence). CDR3 length: 13 amino acids. V was clipped by 5 bases and J by 6 bases; unmatched bases: 4. CDR3 in amino acids: CSAAIAGGNEQFF. The CDR3 region has the DNA TGCAGTGCTGCCATAGCGGGAGGCAATGAGCAGTTCTTC.